The following is a T cell receptor (beta chain) sequence with its context. Its antigen is still unknown. The data derive from a study of vaccination effects on CD4 cells after COVID-19. This CDR3 has 16 residues. Germline lookup yields CDR1 SGHRS and CDR2 YFSETQ. The ends lost 0 bases at V and 7 bases at J; junction bases unmatched: 4. The culture ran for roughly ten days, and then CD4+ T cells were isolated. Half the medium was swapped for IL-2 medium on days 3 and 7. Some clones are missing from TCRdb's copy, which holds only in-frame ones; the method was immunoSEQ multiplex PCR. The table has about 30,000 clones, roughly two thirds seen once. Overall study results and limits: Just 1 of 255 vaccine-induced clones in healthy recipients was cross-reactive.

The specimen comprised CD4+ T cells from PBMCs cultured without peptide, sampled before COVID-19 vaccination. The chain is built from TRBV5-1 and TRBJ2-2; 12 nucleotides line up with TRBD2. This sequence was found in a human donor who received a COVID-19 vaccine. This chain's CDR3 is CASSLATSGRSGELFF. DNA for the CDR3: TGCGCCAGCAGCTTGGCAACTAGCGGGAGGAGCGGGGAGCTGTTTTTT.